The rows below give T cell receptor beta chains drawn from one sample of a study of blood T cell repertoires in COVID-19. TCRdb keeps only in-frame clones here, not all; method: immunoSEQ multiplex PCR. The sample includes some 200,000 clones, 80% to 90% of them seen just once. Sequencing was carried out using peripheral blood. Receptor source: a man younger than 30 with active or convalescent COVID-19. The conserved cysteine and the conserved F or W are not part of the CDR3 here. D genes are given only for firm matches.

d_call: TRBD2; v_call: TRBV2; j_call: TRBJ2-1; cdr3_aa: ASSEMGGEDNEQF
d_call: .; v_call: TRBV3-1/TRBV3-2; j_call: TRBJ2-7; cdr3_aa: ASSQMASGNDEQY
d_call: .; v_call: TRBV4-1; j_call: TRBJ1-2; cdr3_aa: ASSRIFGLWGNYGYT
d_call: .; v_call: TRBV19; j_call: TRBJ2-2; cdr3_aa: ASRQLAGELF
d_call: .; v_call: TRBV5-5; j_call: TRBJ1-2; cdr3_aa: ASSLPTGQSPNYGYT
d_call: .; v_call: TRBV10-2; j_call: TRBJ2-7; cdr3_aa: ASRPGFVNYEQY
d_call: TRBD2; v_call: TRBV6-4; j_call: TRBJ2-1; cdr3_aa: ASSDERGGYNEQF
d_call: .; v_call: TRBV6-2/TRBV6-3; j_call: TRBJ2-1; cdr3_aa: ASSEGGPYNEQF
d_call: TRBD1; v_call: TRBV30; j_call: TRBJ1-1; cdr3_aa: AWAHRGDTEAF
d_call: .; v_call: TRBV19; j_call: TRBJ1-2; cdr3_aa: ASSIGGISYGYT
d_call: TRBD2; v_call: TRBV18; j_call: TRBJ2-1; cdr3_aa: ASSPRTSGVNEQF
d_call: .; v_call: TRBV3-1/TRBV3-2; j_call: TRBJ1-5; cdr3_aa: ASSQGVSPQH
d_call: .; v_call: TRBV28; j_call: TRBJ2-3; cdr3_aa: ASSSTGKGPTDTQY
d_call: TRBD2; v_call: TRBV7-2; j_call: TRBJ2-7; cdr3_aa: ASSLVVTSGRSWYEQY
d_call: TRBD1; v_call: TRBV5-1; j_call: TRBJ1-1; cdr3_aa: ASSRDSEVTEAF
d_call: .; v_call: TRBV4-3; j_call: TRBJ2-7; cdr3_aa: ASSLAGASYEQY
d_call: .; v_call: TRBV7-2; j_call: TRBJ1-1; cdr3_aa: ASSPWGVQDTEAF
d_call: TRBD1; v_call: TRBV19; j_call: TRBJ1-2; cdr3_aa: ASRGTGLLGNYGYT
d_call: TRBD2; v_call: TRBV5-1; j_call: TRBJ2-1; cdr3_aa: ASTLGASGGYNEQF
d_call: TRBD2; v_call: TRBV4-2; j_call: TRBJ2-7; cdr3_aa: ASSLGLAGAYEQY
d_call: TRBD2; v_call: TRBV6-4; j_call: TRBJ2-1; cdr3_aa: ASSAQAGVGNEQF
d_call: .; v_call: TRBV28; j_call: TRBJ1-1; cdr3_aa: ASSQITEAF
d_call: .; v_call: TRBV4-1; j_call: TRBJ1-5; cdr3_aa: ASSPGISNQPQH
d_call: TRBD2; v_call: TRBV28; j_call: TRBJ2-1; cdr3_aa: ASRGQAGAWNEQF
d_call: .; v_call: TRBV30; j_call: TRBJ1-1; cdr3_aa: AWNQGLVTEAF
d_call: TRBD2; v_call: TRBV11-3; j_call: TRBJ2-1; cdr3_aa: ASSPGVAGGLEEQF
d_call: TRBD1; v_call: TRBV14; j_call: TRBJ2-7; cdr3_aa: ASRSQGDHPSYEQY
d_call: .; v_call: TRBV5-1; j_call: TRBJ1-1; cdr3_aa: ASSPGRTNTEAF
d_call: TRBD2; v_call: TRBV4-3; j_call: TRBJ2-3; cdr3_aa: ASSQDLPAGVSDTQY
d_call: TRBD1; v_call: TRBV6-5; j_call: TRBJ1-4; cdr3_aa: ASSSGTANEKLF
d_call: TRBD2; v_call: TRBV7-2; j_call: TRBJ2-3; cdr3_aa: ASSPTSGGIRSTDTQY
d_call: TRBD2; v_call: TRBV2; j_call: TRBJ2-1; cdr3_aa: ASSEKLAAYNEQF
d_call: .; v_call: TRBV2; j_call: TRBJ1-2; cdr3_aa: ASSNPVAGYT
d_call: .; v_call: TRBV6-1; j_call: TRBJ2-1; cdr3_aa: ASSSLAINEQF
d_call: TRBD1; v_call: TRBV29-1; j_call: TRBJ1-1; cdr3_aa: SVVTGETEAF
d_call: .; v_call: TRBV4-1; j_call: TRBJ1-5; cdr3_aa: ASRRTKGGRTYSNQPQH
d_call: TRBD1; v_call: TRBV3-1/TRBV3-2; j_call: TRBJ2-1; cdr3_aa: ASSQDGTDYNEQF
d_call: .; v_call: TRBV28; j_call: TRBJ1-1; cdr3_aa: ASRRGPNTEAF
d_call: .; v_call: TRBV12-3/TRBV12-4; j_call: TRBJ1-4; cdr3_aa: ASSGQLNEKLF
d_call: TRBD1; v_call: TRBV18; j_call: TRBJ1-2; cdr3_aa: ASSVNGDSMAGYT
d_call: TRBD1; v_call: TRBV5-6; j_call: TRBJ1-6; cdr3_aa: ASSQDRGVSPLH
d_call: TRBD2; v_call: TRBV12-5; j_call: TRBJ2-2; cdr3_aa: ASGGGLAITGELF
d_call: TRBD2; v_call: TRBV5-1; j_call: TRBJ2-5; cdr3_aa: ASSLDIGGAGETQY
d_call: TRBD1; v_call: TRBV4-1; j_call: TRBJ1-3; cdr3_aa: ASSHPPGQGNTIY
d_call: TRBD1; v_call: TRBV5-6; j_call: TRBJ1-1; cdr3_aa: ASSLVGQGVLMAF
d_call: TRBD1; v_call: TRBV19; j_call: TRBJ1-4; cdr3_aa: ASSLTGSNEKRF
d_call: TRBD1; v_call: TRBV11-1; j_call: TRBJ2-1; cdr3_aa: ASSSHGTGQF
d_call: .; v_call: TRBV19; j_call: TRBJ1-4; cdr3_aa: ASSAGDNEKLF
d_call: .; v_call: TRBV10-1; j_call: TRBJ2-1; cdr3_aa: ASSVVRGSSYNEQF
d_call: .; v_call: TRBV2; j_call: TRBJ2-3; cdr3_aa: ASMEGQSADTQY
d_call: .; v_call: TRBV7-2; j_call: TRBJ1-5; cdr3_aa: ASSFFTGNQPQH
d_call: .; v_call: TRBV28; j_call: TRBJ1-4; cdr3_aa: ASSTPLAGANEKLF
d_call: .; v_call: TRBV3-1/TRBV3-2; j_call: TRBJ1-4; cdr3_aa: ASSQGTGIDEKLF
d_call: TRBD2; v_call: TRBV10-2; j_call: TRBJ2-3; cdr3_aa: ASSELRASGGFTDTQY
d_call: TRBD1; v_call: TRBV6-2/TRBV6-3; j_call: TRBJ2-1; cdr3_aa: ASSYSEQGYNEQF
d_call: .; v_call: TRBV30; j_call: TRBJ1-2; cdr3_aa: AWTLQGYYGYT
d_call: TRBD1; v_call: TRBV11-3; j_call: TRBJ1-1; cdr3_aa: ASSQTGGAF
d_call: TRBD1; v_call: TRBV14; j_call: TRBJ1-1; cdr3_aa: ASSGRDDREFTLGLDTEAF
d_call: .; v_call: TRBV6-4; j_call: TRBJ1-1; cdr3_aa: ASRETVGNTEAF
d_call: .; v_call: TRBV4-1; j_call: TRBJ2-7; cdr3_aa: ASSQPPPGAYEQY